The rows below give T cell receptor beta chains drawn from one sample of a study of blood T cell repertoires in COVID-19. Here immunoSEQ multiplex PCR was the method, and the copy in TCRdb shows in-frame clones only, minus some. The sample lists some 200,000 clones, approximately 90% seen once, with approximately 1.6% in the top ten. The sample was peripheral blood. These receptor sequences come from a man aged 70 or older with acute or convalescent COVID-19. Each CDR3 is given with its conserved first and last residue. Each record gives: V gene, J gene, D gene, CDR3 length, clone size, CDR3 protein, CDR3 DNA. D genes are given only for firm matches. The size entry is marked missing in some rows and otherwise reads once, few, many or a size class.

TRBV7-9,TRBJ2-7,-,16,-,CASSLGPGVPPYEQYF,TGTGCCAGCAGCTTAGGTCCGGGAGTCCCCCCCTACGAGCAGTACTTC
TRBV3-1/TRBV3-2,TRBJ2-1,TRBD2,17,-,CASSQDRGAGTYNEQFF,TGTGCCAGCAGCCAAGATCGGGGAGCGGGGACCTACAATGAGCAGTTCTTC
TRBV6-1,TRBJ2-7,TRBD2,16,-,CASSEPLGSGSYEQYF,TGTGCCAGCAGTGAACCCCTCGGTAGCGGGAGTTACGAGCAGTACTTC
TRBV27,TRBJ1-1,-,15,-,CASSLFQTPNTEAFF,TGTGCCAGCAGTCTCTTTCAAACACCGAACACTGAAGCTTTCTTT
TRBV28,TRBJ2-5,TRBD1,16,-,CASSSNRGRSSKTQYF,TGTGCCAGCAGTTCAAACAGGGGTCGGTCTTCCAAGACCCAGTACTTC
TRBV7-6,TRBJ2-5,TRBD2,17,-,CASSLVAGQDEQETQYF,TGTGCCAGCAGCTTAGTAGCGGGGCAGGATGAACAAGAGACCCAGTACTTC
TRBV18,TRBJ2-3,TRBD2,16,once,CASSPLSGSVPDTQYF,TGTGCCAGCTCACCCCTTAGCGGGAGTGTCCCAGATACGCAGTATTTT
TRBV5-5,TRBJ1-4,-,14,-,CASSPDSPNEKLFF,TGTGCCAGCAGCCCGGACAGCCCAAATGAAAAACTGTTTTTT
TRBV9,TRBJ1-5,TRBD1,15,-,CASSVGTGYDQPQHF,TGTGCCAGCAGCGTTGGGACAGGGTACGATCAGCCCCAGCATTTT
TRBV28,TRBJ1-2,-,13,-,CASRELSSSGYTF,TGTGCCAGCCGAGAATTGTCGAGTTCGGGCTACACCTTC
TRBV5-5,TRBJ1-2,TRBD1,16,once,CASSGQGATSSYGYTF,TGTGCCAGCAGCGGACAGGGGGCTACTTCGAGCTATGGCTACACCTTC
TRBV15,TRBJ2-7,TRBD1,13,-,CATSSNRGWEQYF,TGTGCCACCAGCAGCAACAGGGGTTGGGAGCAGTACTTC
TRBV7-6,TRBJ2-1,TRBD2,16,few,CASSLEPSGSLGEQFF,TGTGCCAGCAGCTTAGAGCCTAGCGGGAGTTTGGGTGAGCAGTTCTTC
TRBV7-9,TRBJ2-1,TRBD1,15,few,CASSSGGIVANEQFF,TGTGCCAGCAGCTCAGGGGGTATTGTAGCGAATGAGCAGTTCTTC
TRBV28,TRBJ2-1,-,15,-,CASRPTRSSYNEQFF,TGTGCCAGCAGACCTACTAGGTCTTCATACAATGAGCAGTTCTTC
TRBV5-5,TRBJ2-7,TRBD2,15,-,CASSLLAGGPGEQYF,TGTGCCAGCAGCTTGCTAGCGGGAGGGCCTGGCGAGCAGTACTTC
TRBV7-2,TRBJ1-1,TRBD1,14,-,CASSPGQGGTEAFF,TGTGCCAGCAGCCCGGGACAGGGGGGCACTGAAGCTTTCTTT
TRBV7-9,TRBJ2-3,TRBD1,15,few,CASSFGTGRMDTQYF,TGTGCCAGCAGCTTTGGGACAGGACGTATGGATACGCAGTATTTT
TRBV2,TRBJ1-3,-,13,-,CASFGSSGNTIYF,TGTGCCAGCTTCGGGAGCTCTGGAAACACCATATATTTT
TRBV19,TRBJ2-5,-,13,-,CASSIGLQETQYF,TGTGCCAGTAGTATAGGACTCCAAGAGACCCAGTACTTC
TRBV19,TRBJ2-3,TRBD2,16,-,CASSIDSGSGTDTQYF,TGTGCCAGTAGTATAGATAGCGGGAGTGGGACAGATACGCAGTATTTT
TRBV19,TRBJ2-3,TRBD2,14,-,CASRLAARTDTQYF,TGTGCCAGTCGACTAGCGGCCCGCACAGATACGCAGTATTTT
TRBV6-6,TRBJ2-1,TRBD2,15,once,CASSPLAGVWNEQFF,TGTGCCAGCAGTCCACTAGCGGGAGTGTGGAATGAGCAGTTCTTC
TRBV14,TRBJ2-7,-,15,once,CASSQESGQSYEQYF,TGTGCCAGCAGCCAGGAATCAGGACAGAGCTACGAGCAGTACTTC
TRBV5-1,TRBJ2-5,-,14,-,CASSLGTSQETQYF,TGCGCCAGCAGCTTGGGGACTTCCCAAGAGACCCAGTACTTC
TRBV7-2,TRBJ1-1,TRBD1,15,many,CASSAWDRGQIEAFF,TGTGCCAGCAGCGCCTGGGACAGGGGGCAGATTGAAGCTTTCTTT
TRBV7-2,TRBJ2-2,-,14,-,CASSLNRVAGELFF,TGTGCCAGCAGCCTGAACAGGGTCGCCGGGGAGCTGTTTTTT
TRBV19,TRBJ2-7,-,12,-,CASSQRSGEQYF,TGTGCCAGTAGTCAGCGGTCCGGCGAGCAGTACTTC